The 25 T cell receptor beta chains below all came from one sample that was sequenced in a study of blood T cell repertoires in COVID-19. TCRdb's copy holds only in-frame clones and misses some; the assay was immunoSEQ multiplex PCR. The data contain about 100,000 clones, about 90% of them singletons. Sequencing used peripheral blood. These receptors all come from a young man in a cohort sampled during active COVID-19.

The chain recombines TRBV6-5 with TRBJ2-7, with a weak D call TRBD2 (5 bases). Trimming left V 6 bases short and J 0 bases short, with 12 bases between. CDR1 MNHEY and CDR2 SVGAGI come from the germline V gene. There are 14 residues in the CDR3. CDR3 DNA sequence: TGTGCCAGCAGCCGGACTGGAAACTCCTACGAGCAGTACTTC. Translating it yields CASSRTGNSYEQYF.

CDR3 sequence: CASSQGPGGETEAFF. The CDR3 DNA reads as TGTGCCAGCAGCCAAGGGCCGGGAGGGGAGACTGAAGCTTTCTTT. The gene calls are TRBV4-2 and TRBJ1-1; possible D gene TRBD1, 5 bases. V was pared by 1 base and J by 5 bases, with 14 bases between. Germline CDR1 and CDR2: LGHNA and YNFKEQ. The CDR3 consists of 15 residues.

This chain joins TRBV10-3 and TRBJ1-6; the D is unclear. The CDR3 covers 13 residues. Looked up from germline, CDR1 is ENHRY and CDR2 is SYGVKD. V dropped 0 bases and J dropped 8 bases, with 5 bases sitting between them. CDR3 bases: TGTGCCATCAGTGAGTCGAGGGATTCACCCCTCCACTTT. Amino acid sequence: CAISESRDSPLHF.

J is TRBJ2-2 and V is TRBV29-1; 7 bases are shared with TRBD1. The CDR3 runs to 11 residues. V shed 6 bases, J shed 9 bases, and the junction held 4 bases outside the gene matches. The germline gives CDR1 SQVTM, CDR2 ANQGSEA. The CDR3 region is CSVHRGRELFF. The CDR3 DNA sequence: TGCAGCGTCCACAGGGGCAGGGAGCTGTTTTTT.

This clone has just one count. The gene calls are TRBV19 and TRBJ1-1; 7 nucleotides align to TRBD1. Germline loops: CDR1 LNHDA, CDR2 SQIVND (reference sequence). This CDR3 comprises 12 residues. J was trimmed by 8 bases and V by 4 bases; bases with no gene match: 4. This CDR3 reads CASSRQGREAFF. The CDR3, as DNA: TGTGCCAGTAGTAGACAGGGCCGAGAAGCTTTCTTT.

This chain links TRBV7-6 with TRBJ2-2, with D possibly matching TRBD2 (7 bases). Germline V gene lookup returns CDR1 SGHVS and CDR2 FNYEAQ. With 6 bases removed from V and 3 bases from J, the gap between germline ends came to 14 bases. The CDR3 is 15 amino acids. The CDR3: CASSPRGGDTGELFF. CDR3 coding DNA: TGTGCCAGCAGTCCCAGGGGAGGGGACACCGGGGAGCTGTTTTTT.

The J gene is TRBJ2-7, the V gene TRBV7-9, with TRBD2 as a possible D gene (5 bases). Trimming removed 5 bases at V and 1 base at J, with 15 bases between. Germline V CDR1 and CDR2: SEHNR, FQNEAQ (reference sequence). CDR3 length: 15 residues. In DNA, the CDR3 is TGTGCCAGCAGCCTCGTCGGACGGGGATCCTACGAGCAGTACTTC. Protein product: CASSLVGRGSYEQYF.

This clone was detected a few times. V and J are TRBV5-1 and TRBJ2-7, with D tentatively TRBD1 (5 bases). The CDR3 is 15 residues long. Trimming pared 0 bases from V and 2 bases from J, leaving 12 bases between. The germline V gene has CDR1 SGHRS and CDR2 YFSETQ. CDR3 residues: CASSLGAGNPYEQYF. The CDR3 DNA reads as TGCGCCAGCAGCTTGGGGGCAGGGAACCCCTACGAGCAGTACTTC.

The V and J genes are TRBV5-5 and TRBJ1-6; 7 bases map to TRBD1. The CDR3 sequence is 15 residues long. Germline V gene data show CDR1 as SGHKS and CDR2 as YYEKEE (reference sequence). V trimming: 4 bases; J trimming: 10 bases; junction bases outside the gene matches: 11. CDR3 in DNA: TGTGCCAGCAGCCTGGGAGGGGGCGCGTGGTCACCCCTCCACTTT. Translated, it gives CASSLGGGAWSPLHF.

The CDR3 DNA follows: TGTGCCAGCAGTTTAAACAGGGACCTCTCGTACGAGCAGTACTTC. Protein product: CASSLNRDLSYEQYF. The gene calls are TRBV28 and TRBJ2-7, with a tentative D call TRBD1 (6 bases). Trimming removed 2 bases from V and 4 bases from J, with 15 bases in between. This CDR3 spans 15 amino acids. Looked up from germline, CDR1 is MDHEN and CDR2 is SYDVKM.

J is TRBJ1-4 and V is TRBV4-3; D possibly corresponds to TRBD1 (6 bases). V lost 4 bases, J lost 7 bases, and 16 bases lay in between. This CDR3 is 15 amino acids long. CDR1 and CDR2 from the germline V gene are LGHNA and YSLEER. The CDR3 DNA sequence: TGCGCCAGCAGCCCCGAACAGGGTATCATTGAAAAACTGTTTTTT. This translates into CASSPEQGIIEKLFF.

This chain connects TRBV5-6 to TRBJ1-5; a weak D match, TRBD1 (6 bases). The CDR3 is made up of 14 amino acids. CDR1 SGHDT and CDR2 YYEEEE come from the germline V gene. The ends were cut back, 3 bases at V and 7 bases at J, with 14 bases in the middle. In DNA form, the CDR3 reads TGTGCCAGCAGCTCTACAGGGTTCGAACAGCCCCAGCATTTT. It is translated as CASSSTGFEQPQHF.

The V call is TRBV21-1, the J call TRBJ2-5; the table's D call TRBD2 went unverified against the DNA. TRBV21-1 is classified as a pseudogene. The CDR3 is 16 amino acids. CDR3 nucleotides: TGTGCCATCGTGTTTGAGAGCGGGGTACGGGAAGAGACCCAGTACTTC. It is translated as CAIVFESGVREETQYF.

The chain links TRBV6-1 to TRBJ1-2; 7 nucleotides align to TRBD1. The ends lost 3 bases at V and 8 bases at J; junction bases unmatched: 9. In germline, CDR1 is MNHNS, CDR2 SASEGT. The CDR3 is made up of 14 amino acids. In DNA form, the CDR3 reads TGTGCCAGCAGTGACGGGACAGCTCTTAGCGGCTACACCTTC. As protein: CASSDGTALSGYTF.

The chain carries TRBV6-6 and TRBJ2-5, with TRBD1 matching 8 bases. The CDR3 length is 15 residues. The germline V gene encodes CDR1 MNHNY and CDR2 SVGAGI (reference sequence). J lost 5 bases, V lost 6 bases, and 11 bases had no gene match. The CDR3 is CASSPGQGSRETQYF. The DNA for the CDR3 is TGTGCCAGCAGCCCTGGACAGGGTTCGAGGGAGACCCAGTACTTC.

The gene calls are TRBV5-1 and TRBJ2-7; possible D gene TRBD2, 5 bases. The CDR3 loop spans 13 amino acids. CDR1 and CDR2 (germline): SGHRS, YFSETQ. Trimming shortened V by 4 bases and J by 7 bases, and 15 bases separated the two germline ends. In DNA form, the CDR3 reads TGCGCCAGCAGCCTAGTCACTCGAGGGGAGCAGTACTTC. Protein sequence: CASSLVTRGEQYF.

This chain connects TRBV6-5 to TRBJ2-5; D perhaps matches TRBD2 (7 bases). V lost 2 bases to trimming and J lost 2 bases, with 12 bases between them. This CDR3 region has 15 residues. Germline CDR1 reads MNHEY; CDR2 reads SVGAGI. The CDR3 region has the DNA TGTGCCAGCAGTTACGAGGGGGGGATTCAAGAGACCCAGTACTTC. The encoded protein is CASSYEGGIQETQYF.

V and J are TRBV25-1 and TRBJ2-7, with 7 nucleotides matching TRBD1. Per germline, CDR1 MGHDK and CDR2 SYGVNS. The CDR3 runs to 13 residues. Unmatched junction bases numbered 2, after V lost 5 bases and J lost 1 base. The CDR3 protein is CASSSDRSYEQYF. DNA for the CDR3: TGTGCCAGCAGTTCGGACAGGTCCTACGAGCAGTACTTC.

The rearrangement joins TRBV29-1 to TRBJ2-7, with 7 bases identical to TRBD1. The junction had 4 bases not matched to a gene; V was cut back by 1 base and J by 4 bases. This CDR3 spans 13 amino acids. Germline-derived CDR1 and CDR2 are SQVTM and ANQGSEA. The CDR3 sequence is CSVEGQGVYEQYF. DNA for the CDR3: TGCAGCGTTGAAGGACAGGGTGTGTACGAGCAGTACTTC.

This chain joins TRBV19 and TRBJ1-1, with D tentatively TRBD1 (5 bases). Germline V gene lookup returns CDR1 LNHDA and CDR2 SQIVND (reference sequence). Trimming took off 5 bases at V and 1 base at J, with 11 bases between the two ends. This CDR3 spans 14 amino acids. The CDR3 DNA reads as TGTGCCAGTAGTGAACAGGTCCCGAACACTGAAGCTTTCTTT. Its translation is CASSEQVPNTEAFF.

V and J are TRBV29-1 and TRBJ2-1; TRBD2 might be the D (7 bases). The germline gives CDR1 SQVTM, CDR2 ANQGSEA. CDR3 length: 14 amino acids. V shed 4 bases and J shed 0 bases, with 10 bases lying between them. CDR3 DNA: TGCAGCGTTGTGGGGGGGCTCTCCTACAATGAGCAGTTCTTC. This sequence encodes CSVVGGLSYNEQFF.

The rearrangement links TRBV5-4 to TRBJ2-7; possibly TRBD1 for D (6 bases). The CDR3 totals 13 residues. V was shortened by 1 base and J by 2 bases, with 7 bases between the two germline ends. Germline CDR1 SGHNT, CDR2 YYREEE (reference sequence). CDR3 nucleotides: TGTGCCAGCAGCTTGACAGGGACCTACGAGCAGTACTTC. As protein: CASSLTGTYEQYF.

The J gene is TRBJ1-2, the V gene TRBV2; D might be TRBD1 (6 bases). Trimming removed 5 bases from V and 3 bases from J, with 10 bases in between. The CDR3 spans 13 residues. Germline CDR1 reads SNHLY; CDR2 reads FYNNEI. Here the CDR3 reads CASSFKGDYGYTF. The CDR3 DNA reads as TGTGCCAGCAGTTTTAAGGGGGACTATGGCTACACCTTC.

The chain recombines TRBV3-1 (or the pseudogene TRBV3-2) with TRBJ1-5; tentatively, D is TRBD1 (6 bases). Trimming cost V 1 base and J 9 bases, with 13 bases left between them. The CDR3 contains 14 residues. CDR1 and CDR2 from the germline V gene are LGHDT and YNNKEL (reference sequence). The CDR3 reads CASSQGEQGGPQHF. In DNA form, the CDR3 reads TGTGCCAGCAGCCAAGGCGAACAGGGTGGGCCCCAGCATTTT.

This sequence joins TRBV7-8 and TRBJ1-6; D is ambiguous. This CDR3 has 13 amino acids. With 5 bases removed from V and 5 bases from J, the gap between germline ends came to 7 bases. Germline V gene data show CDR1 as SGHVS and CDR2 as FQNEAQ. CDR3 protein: CASSRQDNSPLHF. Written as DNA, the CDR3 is TGTGCCAGCAGCCGCCAGGATAATTCACCCCTCCACTTT. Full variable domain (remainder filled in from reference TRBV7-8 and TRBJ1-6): GAGVSQSPRYKVAKRGQDVALRCDPISGHVSLFWYQQALGQGPEFLTYFQNEAQLDKSGLPSDRFFAERPEGSVSTLKIQRTQQEDSAVYLCASSRQDNSPLHFGNGTRLTVT.